Given below is one TCR beta chain in context. Its antigen is not known. This specimen belongs to a study of T cells in Graves' hyperthyroidism and ophthalmopathy. Diagnoses rested on clinical symptoms, serum thyroxine and TRAb, thyroid ultrasound and orbital computed tomography. Each 10 ml fresh peripheral blood draw supplied the PBMCs. Study observations and caveats: A model built on 13 V-J features separated ophthalmopathy from stable hyperthyroidism. The blood repertoire included most of the expanded thyroid clonotypes above 0.001.

The CDR3 is 13 residues long. V was cut by 7 bases and J by 0 bases, with 8 bases left in between. In germline, CDR1 is SGHRS, CDR2 YFSETQ. Amplified TCR beta CDR3 regions came from RNA transcripts. RT-PCR in the first round (using the HTBI primer set) targeted the TCR CDR3. Each CDR3 protein gets one entry after TCRdb re-called the multiplex PCR reads with MiXCR. This sample yields 250,000 or so distinct CDR3 sequences, of which roughly 15% are seen a single time; less than 15% belongs to the top ten. The origin of this receptor is a woman aged 40 to 50 with Graves' hyperthyroidism that later progressed to Graves' ophthalmopathy. The chain employs TRBV5-1 and TRBJ1-3; D gene unclear. The sequencing sample was made of blood. CDR3 in amino acids: CASAPNSGNTIYF. The DNA for the CDR3 is TGCGCCAGCGCCCCTAACTCTGGAAACACCATATATTTT.